This TCR beta chain was sequenced during a study of blood T cells in healthy people across ages. Overall study findings and caveats: Not knowing donor CMV status may have confounded expanded clonotype changes.

J lost 5 bases, V lost 5 bases, and 14 bases had no gene match. This CDR3 region has 17 residues. Germline loops: CDR1 MNHNY, CDR2 SVGAGI (reference sequence). Sample-barcoded 5' priming and a J-beta primer mix drove a second PCR of about 6 to 12 cycles. Template switching added a 12-random-nucleotide identifier to every cDNA molecule. A single record per CDR3 protein comes from TCRdb applying MiXCR to the 5' RACE reads. The table lists 1 million or so distinct CDR3 sequences, around 45% of them singletons, with approximately 19% in the top ten. This clonotype was detected only a few times. The target antigen is unknown.

The chain links TRBV6-6 to TRBJ2-5, with 10 bases matching TRBD2. The sample was blood. The source is a woman aged 55 to 70 in good health. Written as DNA, the CDR3 is TGTGCCAGCAGTCCGCCAGGCCTAGCGGGAGCCTTGGAGACCCAGTACTTC. It codes for CASSPPGLAGALETQYF.